These 20 T cell receptor beta chains were all obtained from the same sample, sequenced in a study of blood T cells in healthy people across ages. Primers used in a second PCR of about 6 to 12 cycles were a sample-barcoded 5' primer and a J-beta primer mix. TCRdb redid the calling of the 5' RACE reads with MiXCR, one entry per CDR3 protein. The sample consists of about 760,000 distinct CDR3 sequences, more than 20% of them appearing once. A further study also used this sample, focusing on T cells of mothers and their children.

Source material: blood. These receptors all come from a boy aged 5-17 years in good health.

The chain employs TRBV5-1 and TRBJ2-7, with a possible D match to TRBD1 (5 bases). The CDR3 consists of 15 residues. Germline CDR1 SGHRS, CDR2 YFSETQ. Trimming took 0 bases from V and 4 from J, leaving 14 bases between them. The CDR3: CASSLGDSRAYEQYF. For the CDR3, the DNA is TGCGCCAGCAGCTTGGGAGACAGCAGGGCGTACGAGCAGTACTTC.

This clonotype was counted a few times. The J gene is TRBJ2-7, the V gene TRBV5-1; D may be TRBD2 (5 bases). The CDR3 is 14 residues long. V gave up 0 bases and J gave up 3 bases, with 10 bases separating them. The V gene's germline CDR1 is SGHRS and CDR2 YFSETQ. This CDR3 reads CASSLAGDGYEQYF. The CDR3 DNA reads as TGCGCCAGCAGCTTGGCCGGGGATGGCTACGAGCAGTACTTC. The full variable domain, its missing parts supplied by reference TRBV5-1 and TRBJ2-7, is KAGVTQTPRYLIKTRGQQVTLSCSPISGHRSVSWYQQTPGQGLQFLFEYFSETQRNKGNFPGRFSGRQFSNSRSEMNVSTLELGDSALYLCASSLAGDGYEQYFGPGTRLTVT.

The V gene is TRBV6-1, the J gene TRBJ1-1; 10 bases are a match to TRBD1. V dropped 2 bases and J dropped 3; count of bases not matched to a gene: 6. CDR1 MNHNS and CDR2 SASEGT come from the germline V gene. The length of the CDR3 is 16 residues. The DNA for the CDR3 is TGTGCCAGCAGTGAATTTAGCGGGACAGGGGACACTGAAGCTTTCTTT. This encodes CASSEFSGTGDTEAFF.

Many counts were recorded for this clonotype. V and J are TRBV3-1 and TRBJ2-5, with unresolved D. Germline assignment: CDR1 LGHDT and CDR2 YNNKEL (reference sequence). CDR3 length equals 12 residues. V was cut by 2 bases and J by 3 bases, with 4 bases left in between. The CDR3 here is CASSQTEETQYF. In nucleotides, the CDR3 is TGTGCCAGCAGCCAAACCGAAGAGACCCAGTACTTC.

The chain links TRBV20-1 to TRBJ2-5; 9 bases match TRBD2. V gave up 5 bases and J gave up 4 bases; unmatched junction bases: 8. The germline CDR1 and CDR2 sequences are DFQATT and SNEGSKA (reference sequence). This CDR3 spans 14 amino acids. CDR3 sequence (DNA): TGCAGTGCTCACCCTCCTAGCGGGGCAGAGACCCAGTACTTC. Translation: CSAHPPSGAETQYF.

Only one count was recorded for this clonotype. V is TRBV5-1 and J is TRBJ2-7; D is unresolved. The CDR3 runs to 12 residues. Trimming took off 0 bases at V and 6 bases at J, with 7 bases between the two ends. Germline CDR1 is SGHRS and CDR2 is YFSETQ. This CDR3 is CASSLGGTEQYF. The CDR3 bases are TGCGCCAGCAGCTTGGGGGGTACCGAGCAGTACTTC.

This chain links TRBV15 with TRBJ2-1; the D gene is possibly TRBD2 (5 bases). V was clipped by 4 bases and J by 4 bases, with 14 bases between them. Germline V gene data show CDR1 as LNHNV and CDR2 as YYDKDF (reference sequence). The CDR3 sequence is 15 residues long. DNA of the CDR3: TGTGCCACCAGCACTGAGGGCGAGCGGTACAATGAGCAGTTCTTC. It translates to CATSTEGERYNEQFF.

On this clonotype itself: The conserved phenylalanine or tryptophan is not found at the CDR3 terminus, so this likely reflects a read error. The chain employs TRBV29-1 and TRBJ2-1, with TRBD2 matching 8 bases. V was pared by 4 bases and J by 8 bases, with 10 bases of the junction left unmatched. The CDR3 has 14 residues. Germline assignment: CDR1 SQVTM and CDR2 ANQGSEA. Here the CDR3 reads CSVGSRLARYEQFL. In DNA form, the CDR3 reads TGCAGCGTTGGCTCGAGACTAGCGAGGTATGAGCAGTTCCTC.

This chain connects TRBV5-8 to TRBJ1-4, with a possible D match to TRBD1 (6 bases). This CDR3 has 15 residues. Trimming took off 4 bases at V and 0 bases at J, with 10 bases between the two ends. In germline, CDR1 is SGHTS, CDR2 YDEGEE. The CDR3 sequence: CASSDGQSTNEKLFF. DNA of the CDR3: TGTGCCAGCAGCGACGGACAGTCAACTAATGAAAAACTGTTTTTT.

V usage is TRBV4-3 and J usage is TRBJ2-7, with D unclear. The length of the CDR3 is 14 residues. Germline V lookup: CDR1 LGHNA, CDR2 YSLEER. Deletions cut 0 bases from V and 5 bases from J, with 11 bases between. The CDR3: CASSQDYTFHEQYF. The CDR3 bases are TGCGCCAGCAGCCAAGATTATACTTTCCACGAGCAGTACTTC.

A remark on this clonotype: An end of the junction does not agree with germline; a read error may underlie this. This chain joins TRBV5-1 and TRBJ1-2; TRBD1 aligns across 7 bases. From germline, CDR1 is SGHRS and CDR2 YFSETQ. This CDR3 is built from 16 residues. The CDR3 sequence is CTSSLAPLDRNYGYTF. Written as DNA, the CDR3 is TGCACCAGCAGCTTGGCTCCTTTGGACAGGAATTATGGCTACACCTTC.

This clonotype was picked up a small number of times. This chain connects TRBV5-1 to TRBJ2-1; D perhaps matches TRBD1 (5 bases). V was cut by 0 bases and J by 9 bases, with 10 bases left in between. The CDR3 spans 13 residues. The germline CDR1 and CDR2 sequences are SGHRS and YFSETQ. DNA of the CDR3: TGCGCCAGCAGCTTGGATGGGCAGGGTGAGCAGTTCTTC. Its protein is CASSLDGQGEQFF.

This chain uses TRBV20-1 with TRBJ1-3; D possibly corresponds to TRBD1 (5 bases). CDR1 and CDR2 (germline): DFQATT, SNEGSKA (reference sequence). Trimming pared 5 bases from V and 0 bases from J, leaving 8 bases between. The CDR3 extends over 13 amino acids. Written as DNA, the CDR3 is TGCAGTGCTTTGGACAACTCTGGAAACACCATATATTTT. This gives the protein CSALDNSGNTIYF.

This clonotype has a handful of counts. V usage is TRBV6-5 and J usage is TRBJ2-1; the D gene is possibly TRBD2 (5 bases). The CDR3 consists of 14 residues. With 2 bases removed from V and 3 bases from J, the gap between germline ends came to 8 bases. Germline V gene sequence: CDR1 MNHEY, CDR2 SVGAGI. The CDR3 loop reads CASSYRGLYNEQFF. In nucleotides, the CDR3 is TGTGCCAGCAGTTACCGAGGACTCTACAATGAGCAGTTCTTC.

The rearrangement links TRBV27 to TRBJ1-5; D call uncertain. The germline CDR1 and CDR2 sequences are MNHEY and SMNVEV (reference sequence). Trimming removed 4 bases at V and 6 bases at J, with 10 bases between. This CDR3 region has 13 residues. The chain's CDR3 is CASSWGRSQPQHF. The CDR3 DNA sequence: TGTGCCAGCAGTTGGGGAAGGAGTCAGCCCCAGCATTTT.

This chain links TRBV7-9 with TRBJ2-3; TRBD1 is a possible D gene (5 bases). Germline V gives CDR1 SEHNR, CDR2 FQNEAQ (reference sequence). CDR3 length equals 17 residues. The germline V and J ends were trimmed by 5 bases and 2 bases, with 20 bases remaining between them. The CDR3 here is CASSPGQSRVATDTQYF. The CDR3 nucleotides read TGTGCCAGCAGCCCAGGGCAGTCCCGAGTGGCCACAGATACGCAGTATTTT.

The chain employs TRBV6-5 and TRBJ2-7; D is undetermined. The CDR3 is 13 amino acids. V shed 2 bases and J shed 1 base, with 6 bases lying between them. Germline V gene data show CDR1 as MNHEY and CDR2 as SVGAGI. CDR3: CASSYQFSYEQYF. For the CDR3, the DNA is TGTGCCAGCAGTTACCAGTTTTCCTACGAGCAGTACTTC.

The chain is built from TRBV14 and TRBJ2-2, with D tentatively TRBD1 (6 bases). Germline CDR1 SGHDN, CDR2 FVKESK. V was trimmed by 4 bases and J by 7 bases, leaving 13 bases between them. The length of the CDR3 is 14 residues. The CDR3: CASSPGTSNGELFF. The CDR3, as DNA: TGTGCCAGCAGCCCCGGGACATCTAACGGGGAGCTGTTTTTT.

V and J are TRBV4-1 and TRBJ2-7, with 7 bases fitting TRBD1. This CDR3 is built from 15 residues. Germline CDR1 and CDR2: MGHRA and YSYEKL. Losses at the gene ends were 2 bases for V and 0 bases for J; bases not matched to a gene: 4. CDR3 sequence: CASSQLRDSSYEQYF. The CDR3 DNA sequence: TGCGCCAGCAGCCAACTCCGGGACAGCTCCTACGAGCAGTACTTC.

The chain uses TRBV29-1 and TRBJ2-5; 10 bases align to TRBD2. The assigned J gene may be wrong: the sequence end matches TRBJ2-7 better. Germline CDR1 reads SQVTM; CDR2 reads ANQGSEA. The CDR3 covers 18 residues. CDR3 in amino acids: CSVEVSGGLAGEGYEQYF. The CDR3 DNA is TGCAGCGTTGAAGTCTCTGGCGGGCTAGCGGGAGAGGGCTACGAGCAGTACTTC.